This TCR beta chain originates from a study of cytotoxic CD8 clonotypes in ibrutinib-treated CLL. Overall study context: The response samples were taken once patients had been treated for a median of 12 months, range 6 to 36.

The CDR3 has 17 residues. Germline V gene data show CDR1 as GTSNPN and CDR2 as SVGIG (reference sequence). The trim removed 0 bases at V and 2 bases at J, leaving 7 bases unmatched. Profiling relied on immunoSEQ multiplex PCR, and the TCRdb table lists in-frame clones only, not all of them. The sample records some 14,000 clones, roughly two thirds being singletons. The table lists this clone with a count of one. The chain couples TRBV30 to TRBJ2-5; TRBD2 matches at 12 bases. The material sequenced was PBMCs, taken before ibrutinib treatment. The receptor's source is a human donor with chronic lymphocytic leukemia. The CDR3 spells CAWSVRRTSGDQETQYF. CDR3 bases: TGTGCCTGGAGTGTACGCCGGACTAGCGGGGATCAAGAGACCCAGTACTTC.